The 10 T cell receptor beta chains in this list originate from one sample, sequenced in a study of blood T cell repertoires in COVID-19. Clones were sequenced by immunoSEQ multiplex PCR, and TCRdb holds only the in-frame ones, with some missing. The sample has 250,000 to 350,000 clones, roughly 87% seen once. Sequences were obtained from peripheral blood. Receptor source: a man in his late teens or twenties with active or convalescent COVID-19.

The rearrangement uses TRBV5-1 and TRBJ2-5, with a tentative D call TRBD1 (6 bases). V dropped 4 bases and J dropped 0 bases, with 16 bases sitting between them. CDR3 length: 16 residues. The germline V gene has CDR1 SGHRS and CDR2 YFSETQ. Written as DNA, the CDR3 is TGCGCCAGCAGCCTCGGTCAGGGGTTGTACCAAGAGACCCAGTACTTC. Translated: CASSLGQGLYQETQYF.

J is TRBJ2-3 and V is TRBV6-4; no reliable D call. CDR3 size: 13 residues. CDR1 and CDR2 from the germline V gene are MRHNA and SNTAGT. Between the trimmed V and J ends, which lost 3 bases and 10 bases, there was a span of 14 bases. CDR3 sequence: CASSEARSSAQYF. CDR3 DNA: TGTGCCAGCAGTGAGGCCCGGAGCTCCGCGCAGTATTTT.

The V and J genes are TRBV19 and TRBJ2-1, with 7 bases that match TRBD1. Per the germline V gene, CDR1 is LNHDA and CDR2 is SQIVND (reference sequence). CDR3 length: 14 residues. V dropped 2 bases and J dropped 8; count of bases not matched to a gene: 6. The CDR3 coding sequence is TGTGCCAGTAGTATATGGACAGGAAACGATGAGCAGTTCTTC. Translating it yields CASSIWTGNDEQFF.

The chain carries TRBV7-2 and TRBJ2-3; 8 positions agree with TRBD2. V trimming: 2 bases; J trimming: 6 bases; junction bases outside the gene matches: 4. The CDR3 contains 14 residues. Germline assignment: CDR1 SGHTA and CDR2 FQGNSA. The DNA for the CDR3 is TGTGCCAGCAGCTTATTGGGCGGGGGGGATACGCAGTATTTT. It encodes CASSLLGGGDTQYF.

This clone turned up a few times. This rearrangement joins TRBV2 to TRBJ1-1; D might be TRBD1 (5 bases). Trimming took 1 base from V and 8 from J, leaving 14 bases between them. This CDR3 has 14 residues. Per the germline V gene, CDR1 is SNHLY and CDR2 is FYNNEI. CDR3 loop: CASSEVLGVREAFF. CDR3 nucleotide sequence: TGTGCCAGCAGTGAAGTTCTAGGGGTCAGAGAAGCTTTCTTT.

The chain recombines TRBV25-1 with TRBJ1-5, with TRBD1 as a possible D gene (5 bases). Trimming took 1 base from V and 0 from J, leaving 7 bases between them. Germline lookup yields CDR1 MGHDK and CDR2 SYGVNS. CDR3 length: 15 amino acids. Here the CDR3 DNA reads TGTGCCAGCAGTGAATCCAGGGTTAGCAATCAGCCCCAGCATTTT. Translation: CASSESRVSNQPQHF.

The CDR3: CASRRQGSDTQYF. CDR3 sequence (DNA): TGCGCCAGCAGGAGACAGGGGTCAGATACGCAGTATTTT. The rearrangement joins TRBV10-1 to TRBJ2-3, with TRBD1 identical over 8 bases. The V segment lost 6 bases and the J segment 4 bases; nucleotides outside the gene matches: 3. Germline CDR1 is WNHNN and CDR2 is SYGVQD (reference sequence). This CDR3 is built from 13 residues.

The rearrangement joins TRBV19 to TRBJ2-7; 7 nucleotides match TRBD2. The CDR3 totals 16 residues. CDR1 and CDR2 (germline): LNHDA, SQIVND (reference sequence). V lost 4 bases to trimming and J lost 0 bases; unmatched junction nucleotides: 9. CDR3 nucleotide sequence: TGTGCCAGTAGTAGGGGCGGGAGTATGAGCTCCTACGAGCAGTACTTC. Protein sequence: CASSRGGSMSSYEQYF.

The rearrangement joins TRBV5-4 to TRBJ1-4, with D perhaps matching TRBD1 (5 bases). The CDR3 loop spans 15 amino acids. Germline CDR1 and CDR2: SGHNT and YYREEE (reference sequence). The V and J ends lost 0 bases and 6 bases respectively, with 12 bases between them. The CDR3 bases are TGTGCCAGCAGCTTGGCGGGGGTTGACGATGAAAAACTGTTTTTT. Its translation: CASSLAGVDDEKLFF.

This clone is a singleton in its sample. The chain recombines TRBV2 with TRBJ2-1; 8 bases match TRBD2. CDR1 and CDR2 from the germline V gene are SNHLY and FYNNEI. This CDR3 has 15 residues. Unmatched junction bases numbered 9, after V lost 7 bases and J lost 4 bases. The CDR3 bases are TGTGCCAGCATTGTCGGGAGGGCCGGGTACAATGAGCAGTTCTTC. This codes for CASIVGRAGYNEQFF.